A single sample gave rise to the 8 T cell receptor beta chains below, sequenced in a study of blood T cell repertoires in COVID-19. Some clones are missing from TCRdb's copy, which holds only in-frame ones; the method was immunoSEQ multiplex PCR. The sample has about 260,000 clones; around 88% are singletons. Sequenced input: peripheral blood. The source is a young man with active or convalescent COVID-19.

The count of this clone is one. The chain joins TRBV11-3 to TRBJ2-2; 10 bases match TRBD1. The V segment lost 5 bases and the J segment 8 bases; nucleotides outside the gene matches: 11. The CDR3 has 16 amino acids. Germline CDR1 SGHNT, CDR2 YENEEA. The DNA for the CDR3 is TGTGCCAGCAGCCCAAGACAGGGGGCCTTTTCTGGGGAGCTGTTTTTT. It encodes CASSPRQGAFSGELFF.

The genes are TRBV9 and TRBJ2-5; TRBD1 aligns across 11 bases. Per the germline V gene, CDR1 is SGDLS and CDR2 is YYNGEE. V lost 3 bases and J lost 5; bases outside the gene matches: 6. This CDR3 has 15 residues. CDR3 in DNA: TGTGCCAGCAGCGAGGGGACAGGGGGAGGGGAGACCCAGTACTTC. Its protein product is CASSEGTGGGETQYF.

This clone appeared a few times. This chain connects TRBV6-6 to TRBJ1-2; a weak D match, TRBD1 (5 bases). Trimming took 4 bases from V and 4 from J, leaving 19 bases between them. Germline V gene data show CDR1 as MNHNY and CDR2 as SVGAGI (reference sequence). The CDR3 is 16 amino acids. CDR3 DNA: TGTGCCAGCAGTTTGAGTCAGGGAACCCCTCGCTATGGCTACACCTTC. Amino acids: CASSLSQGTPRYGYTF.

The chain combines TRBV27 with TRBJ1-1; no firm D call. The germline V gene has CDR1 MNHEY and CDR2 SMNVEV (reference sequence). V was cut by 4 bases and J by 8 bases, with 11 bases left in between. The CDR3 loop spans 12 amino acids. The CDR3 DNA is TGTGCCAGCAGTTCTTACCCCGGGGAAGCTTTCTTT. This gives the protein CASSSYPGEAFF.

The V call is TRBV5-8, the J call TRBJ2-1, with 9 nucleotides matching TRBD2. Germline trimming cut 4 bases from V and 5 bases from J; bases unmatched to any gene: 10. Per the germline V gene, CDR1 is SGHTS and CDR2 is YDEGEE. The CDR3 extends over 16 amino acids. CDR3 bases: TGTGCCAGCAGCCCTCGGTGGCTAGCGGGGAACAATGAGCAGTTCTTC. Its translation: CASSPRWLAGNNEQFF.

The rearrangement links TRBV27 to TRBJ1-1; perhaps TRBD1 as D (6 bases). The germline V and J ends were trimmed by 5 bases and 0 bases, with 22 bases remaining between them. The CDR3 loop spans 18 amino acids. The germline V gene encodes CDR1 MNHEY and CDR2 SMNVEV (reference sequence). The CDR3 sequence is CASSLNPGAVGMNTEAFF. CDR3 DNA: TGTGCCAGCAGTCTCAATCCAGGGGCGGTTGGTATGAACACTGAAGCTTTCTTT.

The sample holds a few counts of this clone. The rearrangement joins TRBV10-3 to TRBJ1-5, with TRBD1 as a possible D gene (6 bases). Between the trimmed V and J ends, which lost 10 bases and 6 bases, there was a span of 13 bases. The germline gives CDR1 ENHRY, CDR2 SYGVKD. The CDR3 extends over 12 amino acids. The CDR3 reads CATPTGCQPQHF. The CDR3 bases are TGTGCCACGCCAACAGGGTGTCAGCCCCAGCATTTT.

The J gene is TRBJ2-1, the V gene TRBV10-3; D might be TRBD2 (6 bases). Germline V gene lookup returns CDR1 ENHRY and CDR2 SYGVKD. V dropped 8 bases and J dropped 3 bases, with 11 bases sitting between them. The CDR3 runs 13 residues. Here the CDR3 DNA reads TGTGCCATCCGGGACTTACTCTACAATGAGCAGTTCTTC. Protein sequence: CAIRDLLYNEQFF.